The 8 T cell receptor beta chains below were found in one sample sequenced in a study of cytomegalovirus exposure and HLA in healthy donors. The PCR employed 60 Vbeta primers together with 13 Jbeta primers. Generated by immunoSEQ multiplex PCR, the TCRdb table keeps only in-frame clones and is missing some. The sample holds around 27,000 clones, roughly 60% seen once. The sample comprised PBMCs. The receptors here all came from a male donor in good health and CMV-seropositive.

The V and J genes are TRBV5-1 and TRBJ1-6; possibly TRBD1 for D (6 bases). Between the trimmed V and J ends, which lost 1 base and 7 bases, there was a span of 12 bases. The length of the CDR3 is 15 residues. The germline V gene encodes CDR1 SGHRS and CDR2 YFSETQ. Written as DNA, the CDR3 is TGCGCCAGCAGCTTGACGCAGGGGAACAATTCACCCCTCCACTTT. Its translation: CASSLTQGNNSPLHF.

The CDR3 sequence: CASSSSGGGTEAFF. DNA for the CDR3: TGCGCCAGCAGCTCCAGCGGCGGTGGAACTGAAGCTTTCTTT. The chain couples TRBV5-1 to TRBJ1-1; no clear D gene. This CDR3 comprises 14 residues. V gave up 3 bases and J gave up 5 bases, with 14 bases separating them. Germline loops: CDR1 SGHRS, CDR2 YFSETQ.

This rearrangement joins TRBV11-3 to TRBJ1-1, with D possibly being TRBD1 (6 bases). This CDR3 comprises 16 residues. The V and J ends lost 2 bases and 11 bases respectively, with 24 bases between them. The germline V gene has CDR1 SGHNT and CDR2 YENEEA. The CDR3 DNA is TGTGCCAGCAGCTTAAGCGGTGGGACATCACGCAATGAGGCTTTCTTT. Encoded protein: CASSLSGGTSRNEAFF.

The chain carries TRBV29-1 and TRBJ1-6, with 9 bases fitting TRBD1. In germline, CDR1 is SQVTM, CDR2 ANQGSEA. The CDR3 contains 13 residues. The V gene end was trimmed by 4 bases and the J gene end by 7 bases; junction bases not matched to a gene: 2. CDR3 sequence: CSVGTGGNSPLHF. The CDR3 DNA follows: TGCAGCGTTGGCACAGGGGGCAATTCACCCCTCCACTTT. The entire variable domain, with the rest obtained from reference TRBV29-1 and TRBJ1-6, is as follows: SAVISQKPSRDICQRGTSLTIQCQVDSQVTMMFWYRQQPGQSLTLIATANQGSEATYESGFVIDKFPISRPNLTFSTLTVSNMSPEDSSIYLCSVGTGGNSPLHFGNGTRLTVT.

This sequence joins TRBV5-1 and TRBJ2-5; D is perhaps TRBD1 (6 bases). There are 13 residues in the CDR3. Trimming removed 1 base from V and 5 bases from J, with 9 bases in between. From germline, CDR1 is SGHRS and CDR2 YFSETQ. CDR3 in amino acids: CASSLNREETQYF. CDR3 DNA sequence: TGCGCCAGCAGCTTGAACAGGGAGGAGACCCAGTACTTC.

The chain uses TRBV2 and TRBJ1-2; D gene uncertain. There are 13 residues in the CDR3. Germline V gene lookup returns CDR1 SNHLY and CDR2 FYNNEI. The V gene lost 2 bases and the J gene lost 5 bases, with 9 bases spanning the gap. CDR3 in DNA: TGTGCCAGCAGTGAAAGAGGGTTGTATGGCTACACCTTC. This sequence encodes CASSERGLYGYTF.

The chain recombines TRBV7-3 with TRBJ2-5, with TRBD2 identical over 13 bases. Germline assignment: CDR1 SGHTA and CDR2 FQGTGA. The CDR3 covers 16 residues. V shed 5 bases, J shed 4 bases, and the junction held 7 bases outside the gene matches. Here the CDR3 reads CASSLGLAGIRETQYF. For the CDR3, the DNA is TGTGCCAGCAGCCTGGGACTAGCGGGGATCAGAGAGACCCAGTACTTC.

The rearrangement joins TRBV25-1 to TRBJ1-1; 9 positions agree with TRBD1. Germline V gene lookup returns CDR1 MGHDK and CDR2 SYGVNS. The CDR3 totals 15 residues. J was trimmed by 1 base and V by 3 bases; bases with no gene match: 3. CDR3 coding DNA: TGTGCCAGCAGTGAGGGACAGGGACCGAACACTGAAGCTTTCTTT. Amino acid sequence: CASSEGQGPNTEAFF.